These 3 T cell receptor beta chains originate from one sample sequenced in a study of blood T cell repertoires in COVID-19. Using immunoSEQ multiplex PCR, the repertoire was profiled, and TCRdb retains in-frame clones only, with some absent. This sample has around 270,000 clones, with approximately 86% found just once. Sequenced input: peripheral blood. All receptors come from a human donor with COVID-19, enrolled during active disease. The donor label of this sample is uncertain.

This chain joins TRBV9 and TRBJ2-3; TRBD1 matches 7 bases. The CDR3 consists of 16 residues. The junction had 10 bases not matched to a gene; V was cut back by 6 bases and J by 0 bases. CDR1 and CDR2 (germline): SGDLS, YYNGEE. The DNA for the CDR3 is TGTGCCAGCACCTTTAAAGGGACAGTTAGCACAGATACGCAGTATTTT. Encoded protein: CASTFKGTVSTDTQYF. The full variable domain, in which reference TRBV9 and TRBJ2-3 provide the parts outside the CDR3, is DSGVTQTPKHLITATGQRVTLRCSPRSGDLSVYWYQQSLDQGLQFLIQYYNGEERAKGNILERFSAQQFPDLHSELNLSSLELGDSALYFCASTFKGTVSTDTQYFGPGTRLTVL.

This chain uses TRBV29-1 with TRBJ1-1, with D perhaps TRBD1 (5 bases). Trimming took 1 base from V and 0 from J, leaving 9 bases between them. CDR3 length: 14 residues. CDR1 SQVTM and CDR2 ANQGSEA come from the germline V gene. CDR3 DNA sequence: TGCAGCGTTGAAGTCGGGGGAATGAACACTGAAGCTTTCTTT. It yields the protein CSVEVGGMNTEAFF.

The rearrangement joins TRBV29-1 to TRBJ2-5; possibly TRBD2 for D (5 bases). The CDR3 has 14 amino acids. CDR1 is SQVTM and CDR2 is ANQGSEA in the germline V gene. The ends were cut back, 7 bases at V and 2 bases at J, with 17 bases in the middle. The CDR3 DNA is TGCAGCGGCGGTCGAGGGTACCCTCAAGAGACCCAGTACTTC. This translates into CSGGRGYPQETQYF.